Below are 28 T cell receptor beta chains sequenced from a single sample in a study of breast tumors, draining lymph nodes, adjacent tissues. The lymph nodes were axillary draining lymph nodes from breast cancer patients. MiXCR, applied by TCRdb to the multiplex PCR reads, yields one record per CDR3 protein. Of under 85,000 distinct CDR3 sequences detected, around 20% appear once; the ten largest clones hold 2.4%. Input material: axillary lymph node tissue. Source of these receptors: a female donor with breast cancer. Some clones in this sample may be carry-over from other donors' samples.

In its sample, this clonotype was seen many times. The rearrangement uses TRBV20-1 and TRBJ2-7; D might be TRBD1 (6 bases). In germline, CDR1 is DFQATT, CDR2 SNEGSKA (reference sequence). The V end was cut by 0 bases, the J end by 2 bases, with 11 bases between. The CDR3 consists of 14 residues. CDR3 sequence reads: CSARDAAGAYEQYF. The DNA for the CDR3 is TGCAGTGCTAGAGATGCGGCAGGGGCCTACGAGCAGTACTTC.

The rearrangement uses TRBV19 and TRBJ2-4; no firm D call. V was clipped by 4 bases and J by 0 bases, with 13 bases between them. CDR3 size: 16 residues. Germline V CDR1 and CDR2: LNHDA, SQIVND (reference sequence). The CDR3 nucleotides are TGTGCCAGTAGTAGGGTCCCTCCACTAGCCAAAAACATTCAGTACTTC. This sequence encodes CASSRVPPLAKNIQYF.

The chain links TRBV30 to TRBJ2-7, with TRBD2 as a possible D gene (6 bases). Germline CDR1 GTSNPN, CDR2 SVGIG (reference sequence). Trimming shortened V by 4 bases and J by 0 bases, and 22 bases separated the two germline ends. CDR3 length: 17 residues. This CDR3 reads CAWNQRGSGPSSYEQYF. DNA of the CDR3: TGTGCCTGGAACCAAAGGGGTAGCGGCCCTAGCTCCTACGAGCAGTACTTC.

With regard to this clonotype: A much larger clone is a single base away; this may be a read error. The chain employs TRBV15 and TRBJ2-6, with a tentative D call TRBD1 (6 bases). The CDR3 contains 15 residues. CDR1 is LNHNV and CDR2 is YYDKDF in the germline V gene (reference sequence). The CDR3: CATTGTNSGADVLTF. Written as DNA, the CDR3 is TGTGCCACCACCGGGACAAACTCTGGGGCCGACGTCCTGACTTTC.

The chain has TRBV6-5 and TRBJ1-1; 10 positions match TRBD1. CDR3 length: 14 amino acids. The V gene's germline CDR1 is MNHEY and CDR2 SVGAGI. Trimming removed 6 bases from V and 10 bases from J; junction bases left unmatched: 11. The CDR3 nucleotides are TGTGCCAGCAGCCCGGACAGGGGGACCCGCCCAGCTTTCTTT. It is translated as CASSPDRGTRPAFF.

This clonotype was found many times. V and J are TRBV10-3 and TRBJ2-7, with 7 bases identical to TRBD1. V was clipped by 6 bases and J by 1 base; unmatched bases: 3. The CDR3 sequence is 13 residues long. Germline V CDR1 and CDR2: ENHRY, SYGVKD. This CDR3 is CAIRGQFSYEQYF. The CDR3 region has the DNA TGTGCCATCAGGGGACAGTTTTCCTACGAGCAGTACTTC.

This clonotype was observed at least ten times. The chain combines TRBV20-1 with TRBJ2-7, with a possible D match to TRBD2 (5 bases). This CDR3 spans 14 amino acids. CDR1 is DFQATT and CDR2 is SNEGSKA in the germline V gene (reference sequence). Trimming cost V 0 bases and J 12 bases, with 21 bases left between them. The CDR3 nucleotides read TGCAGTGCTAGAGAACGGTCGGCGGGCCGCCGCCTGTACTTC. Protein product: CSARERSAGRRLYF.

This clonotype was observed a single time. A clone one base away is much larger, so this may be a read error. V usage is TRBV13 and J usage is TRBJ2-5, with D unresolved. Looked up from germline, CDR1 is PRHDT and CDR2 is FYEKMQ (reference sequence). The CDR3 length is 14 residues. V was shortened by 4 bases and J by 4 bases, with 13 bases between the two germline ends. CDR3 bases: TGTGCCAGCAGCTCCCTCACGTACCGAGAGACCCAGTACTTC. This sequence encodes CASSSLTYRETQYF.

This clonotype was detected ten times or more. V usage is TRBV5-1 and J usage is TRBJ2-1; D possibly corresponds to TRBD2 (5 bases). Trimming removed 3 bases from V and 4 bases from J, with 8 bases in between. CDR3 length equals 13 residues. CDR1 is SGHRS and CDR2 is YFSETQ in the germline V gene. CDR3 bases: TGCGCCAGCAGCTCACTAGAATACAATGAGCAGTTCTTC. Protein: CASSSLEYNEQFF.

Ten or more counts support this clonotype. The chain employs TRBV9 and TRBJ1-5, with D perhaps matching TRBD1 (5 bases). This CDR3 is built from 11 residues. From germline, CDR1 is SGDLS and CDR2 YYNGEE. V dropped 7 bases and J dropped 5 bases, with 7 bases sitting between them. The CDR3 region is CASGAHQPQHF. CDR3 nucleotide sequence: TGTGCCAGCGGGGCCCATCAGCCCCAGCATTTT. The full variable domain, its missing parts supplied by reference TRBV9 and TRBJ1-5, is DSGVTQTPKHLITATGQRVTLRCSPRSGDLSVYWYQQSLDQGLQFLIQYYNGEERAKGNILERFSAQQFPDLHSELNLSSLELGDSALYFCASGAHQPQHFGDGTRLSIL.

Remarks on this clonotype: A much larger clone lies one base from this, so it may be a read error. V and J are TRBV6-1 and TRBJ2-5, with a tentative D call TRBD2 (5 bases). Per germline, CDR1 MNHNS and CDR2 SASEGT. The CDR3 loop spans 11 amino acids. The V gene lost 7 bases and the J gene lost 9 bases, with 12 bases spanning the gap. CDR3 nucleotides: TGTGCCAGCAAGGCCGTGGAGGCCCAGTACTTC. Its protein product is CASKAVEAQYF.

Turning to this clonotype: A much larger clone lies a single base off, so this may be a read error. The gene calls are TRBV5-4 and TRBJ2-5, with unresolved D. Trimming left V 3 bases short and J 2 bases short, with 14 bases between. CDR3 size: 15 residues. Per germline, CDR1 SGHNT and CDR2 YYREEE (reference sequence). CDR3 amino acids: CASSSEGRRQETQYF. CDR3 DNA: TGTGCCAGCAGCTCAGAAGGCAGGAGACAAGAGACCCAGTACTTC.

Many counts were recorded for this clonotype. DNA of the CDR3: TGTGCCAGTGACCTAGCGTACAATGAGCAGTTCTTC. It specifies CASDLAYNEQFF. V is TRBV2 and J is TRBJ2-1, with D perhaps matching TRBD2 (6 bases). The CDR3 runs to 12 residues. V lost 9 bases and J 4 bases, leaving 10 bases between the germline ends. Germline loops: CDR1 SNHLY, CDR2 FYNNEI.

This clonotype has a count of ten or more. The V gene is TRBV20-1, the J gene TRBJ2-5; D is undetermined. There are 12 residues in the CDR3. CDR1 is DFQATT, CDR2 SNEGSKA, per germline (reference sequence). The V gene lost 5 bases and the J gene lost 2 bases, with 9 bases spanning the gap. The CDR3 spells CSAGQGQETQYF. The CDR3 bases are TGCAGTGCTGGTCAAGGGCAAGAGACCCAGTACTTC.

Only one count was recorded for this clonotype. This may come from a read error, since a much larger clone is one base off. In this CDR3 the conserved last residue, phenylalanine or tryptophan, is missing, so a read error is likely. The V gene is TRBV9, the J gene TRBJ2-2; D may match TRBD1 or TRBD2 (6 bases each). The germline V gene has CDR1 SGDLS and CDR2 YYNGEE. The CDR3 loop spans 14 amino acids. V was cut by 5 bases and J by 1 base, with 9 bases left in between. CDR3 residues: CASRGGGNTGELFL. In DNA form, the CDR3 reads TGTGCCAGCAGAGGAGGGGGGAACACCGGGGAGCTGTTTCTT.

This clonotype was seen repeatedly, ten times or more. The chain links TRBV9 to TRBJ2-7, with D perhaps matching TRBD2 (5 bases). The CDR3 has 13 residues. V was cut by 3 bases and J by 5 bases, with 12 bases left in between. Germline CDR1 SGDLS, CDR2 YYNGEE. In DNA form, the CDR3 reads TGTGCCAGCAGCGGTCTTGGGGAGAACGAGCAGTACTTC. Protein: CASSGLGENEQYF.

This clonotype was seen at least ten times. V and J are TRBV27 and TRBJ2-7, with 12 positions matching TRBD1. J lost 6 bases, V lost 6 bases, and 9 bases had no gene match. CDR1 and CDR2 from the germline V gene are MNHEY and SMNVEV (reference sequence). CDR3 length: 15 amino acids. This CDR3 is CASRLGQGARFEQYF. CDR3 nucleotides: TGTGCCAGCAGGCTGGGACAGGGGGCGCGGTTCGAGCAGTACTTC.

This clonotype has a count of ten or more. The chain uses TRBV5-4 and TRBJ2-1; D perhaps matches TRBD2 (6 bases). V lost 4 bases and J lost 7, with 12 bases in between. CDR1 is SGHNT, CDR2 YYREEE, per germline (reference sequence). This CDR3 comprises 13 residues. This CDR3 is CASSGAGTNEQFF. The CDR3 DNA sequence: TGTGCCAGCAGCGGGGCGGGGACTAATGAGCAGTTCTTC.

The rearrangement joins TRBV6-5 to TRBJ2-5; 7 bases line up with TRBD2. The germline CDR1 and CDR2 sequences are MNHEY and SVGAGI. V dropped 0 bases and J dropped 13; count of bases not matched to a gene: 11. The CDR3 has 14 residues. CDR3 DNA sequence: TGTGCCAGCAGTTACTCTAACCAGCGGGACCGAATGTACTTC. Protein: CASSYSNQRDRMYF.

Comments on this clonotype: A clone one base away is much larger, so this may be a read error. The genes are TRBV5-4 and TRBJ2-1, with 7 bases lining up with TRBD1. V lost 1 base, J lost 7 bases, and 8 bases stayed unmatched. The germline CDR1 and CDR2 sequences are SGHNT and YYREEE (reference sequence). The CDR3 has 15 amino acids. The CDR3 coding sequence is TGTGCCAGCAGCTTGTCTGGGACAGCTTCGAATGAGCAGTTCTTC. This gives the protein CASSLSGTASNEQFF.

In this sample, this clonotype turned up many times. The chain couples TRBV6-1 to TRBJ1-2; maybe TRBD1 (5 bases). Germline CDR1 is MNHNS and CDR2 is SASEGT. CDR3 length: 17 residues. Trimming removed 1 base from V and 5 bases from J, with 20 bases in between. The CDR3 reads CASSEGFPPSGGYGYTF. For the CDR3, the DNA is TGTGCCAGCAGTGAAGGCTTTCCGCCCTCCGGGGGATATGGCTACACCTTC.

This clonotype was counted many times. The CDR3 spells CASSSTSGTGWETQYF. The CDR3, as DNA: TGCGCCAGCAGCTCCACCTCCGGGACAGGGTGGGAGACCCAGTACTTC. The chain carries TRBV5-1 and TRBJ2-5; 9 positions match TRBD1. Trimming took 3 bases from V and 5 from J; bases not matched to a gene: 11. Germline V CDR1 and CDR2: SGHRS, YFSETQ. The CDR3 spans 16 residues. Looking up the rest from reference TRBV5-1 and TRBJ2-5 gives the full variable domain: KAGVTQTPRYLIKTRGQQVTLSCSPISGHRSVSWYQQTPGQGLQFLFEYFSETQRNKGNFPGRFSGRQFSNSRSEMNVSTLELGDSALYLCASSSTSGTGWETQYFGPGTRLLVL.

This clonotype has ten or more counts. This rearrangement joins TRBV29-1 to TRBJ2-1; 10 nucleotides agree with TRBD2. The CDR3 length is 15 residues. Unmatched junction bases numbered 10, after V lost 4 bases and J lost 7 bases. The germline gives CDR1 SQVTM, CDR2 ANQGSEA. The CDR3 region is CSVGAGGLIGNEQFF. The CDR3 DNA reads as TGCAGCGTTGGAGCGGGAGGGCTAATCGGTAATGAGCAGTTCTTC.

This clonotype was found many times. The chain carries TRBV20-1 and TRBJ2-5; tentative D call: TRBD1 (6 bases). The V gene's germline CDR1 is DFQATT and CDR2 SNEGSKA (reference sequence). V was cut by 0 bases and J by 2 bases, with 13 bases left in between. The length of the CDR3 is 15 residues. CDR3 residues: CSARDLRGVQETQYF. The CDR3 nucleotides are TGCAGTGCTAGAGATCTCAGGGGCGTGCAAGAGACCCAGTACTTC.

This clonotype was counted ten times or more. For the CDR3, the DNA is TGTGCCAGCAGCGTCGACAGGGGCAATGAGCAGTTCTTC. It translates to CASSVDRGNEQFF. J is TRBJ2-1 and V is TRBV9; TRBD1 matches 8 bases. The CDR3 length is 13 residues. Losses at the gene ends were 2 bases for V and 6 bases for J; bases not matched to a gene: 1. Germline loops: CDR1 SGDLS, CDR2 YYNGEE.

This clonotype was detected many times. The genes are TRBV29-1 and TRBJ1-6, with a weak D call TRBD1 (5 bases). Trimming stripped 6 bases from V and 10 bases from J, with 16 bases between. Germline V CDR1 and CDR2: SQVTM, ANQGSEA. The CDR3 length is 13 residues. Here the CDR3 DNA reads TGCAGCGTCTCAGACGGGGGTGGGTCACCCCTCCACTTT. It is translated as CSVSDGGGSPLHF.

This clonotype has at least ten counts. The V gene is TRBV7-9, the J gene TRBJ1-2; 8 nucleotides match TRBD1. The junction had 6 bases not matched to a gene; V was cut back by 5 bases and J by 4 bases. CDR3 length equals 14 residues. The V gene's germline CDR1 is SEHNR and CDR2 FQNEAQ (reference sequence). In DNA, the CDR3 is TGTGCCAGCAGCCCTCCAGGGGGCGCCTATGGCTACACCTTC. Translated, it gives CASSPPGGAYGYTF. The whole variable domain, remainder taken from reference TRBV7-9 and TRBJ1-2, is DTGVSQNPRHKITKRGQNVTFRCDPISEHNRLYWYRQTLGQGPEFLTYFQNEAQLEKSRLLSDRFSAERPKGSFSTLEIQRTEQGDSAMYLCASSPPGGAYGYTFGSGTRLTVV.

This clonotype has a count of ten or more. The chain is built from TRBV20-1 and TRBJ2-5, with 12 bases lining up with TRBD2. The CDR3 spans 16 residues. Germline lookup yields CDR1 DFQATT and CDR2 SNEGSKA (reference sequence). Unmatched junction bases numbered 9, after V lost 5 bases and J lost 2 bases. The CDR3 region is CSAGVTSGRRQETQYF. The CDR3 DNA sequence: TGCAGTGCTGGAGTTACTAGCGGGAGGCGGCAAGAGACCCAGTACTTC.